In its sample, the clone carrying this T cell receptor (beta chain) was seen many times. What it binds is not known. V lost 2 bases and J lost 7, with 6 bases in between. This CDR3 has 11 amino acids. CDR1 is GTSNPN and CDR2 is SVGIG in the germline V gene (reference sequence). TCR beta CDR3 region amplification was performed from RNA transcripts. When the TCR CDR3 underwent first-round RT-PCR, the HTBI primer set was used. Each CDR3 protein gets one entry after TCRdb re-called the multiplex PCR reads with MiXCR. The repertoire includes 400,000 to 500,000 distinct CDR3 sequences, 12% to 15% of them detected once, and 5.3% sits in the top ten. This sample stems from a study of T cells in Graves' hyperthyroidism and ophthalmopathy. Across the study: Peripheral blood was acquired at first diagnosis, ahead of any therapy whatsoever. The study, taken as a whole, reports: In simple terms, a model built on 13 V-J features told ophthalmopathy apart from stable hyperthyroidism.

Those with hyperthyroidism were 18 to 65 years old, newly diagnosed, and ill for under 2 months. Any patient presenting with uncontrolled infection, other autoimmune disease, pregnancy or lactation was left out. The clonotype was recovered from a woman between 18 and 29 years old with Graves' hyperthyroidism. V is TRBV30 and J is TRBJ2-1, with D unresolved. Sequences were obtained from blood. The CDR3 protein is CAWSLGNEQFF. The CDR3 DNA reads TGTGCCTGGAGTCTGGGTAATGAGCAGTTCTTC.